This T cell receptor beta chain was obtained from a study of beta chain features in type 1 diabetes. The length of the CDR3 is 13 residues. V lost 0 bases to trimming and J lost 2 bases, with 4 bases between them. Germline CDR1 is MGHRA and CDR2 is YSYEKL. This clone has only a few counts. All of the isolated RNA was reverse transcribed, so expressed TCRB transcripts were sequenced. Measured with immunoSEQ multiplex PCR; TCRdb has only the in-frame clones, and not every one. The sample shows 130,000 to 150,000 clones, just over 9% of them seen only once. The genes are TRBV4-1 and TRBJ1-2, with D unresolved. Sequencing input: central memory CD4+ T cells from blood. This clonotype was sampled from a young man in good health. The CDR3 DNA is TGCGCCAGCAGCCAAGACGGGAACTATGGCTACACCTTC. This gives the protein CASSQDGNYGYTF.